This T cell receptor (beta chain) was captured by sequencing in a study of identical twins. General study results and limits: Modelling approaches yielded underestimates of out-of-frame TCR alpha sharing between monozygotic twins. Whereas memory repertoires showed no such difference, abundant cord blood beta clonotypes carried fewer insertions. The study drew conclusions from cross-sectional statistical analysis, not from following the same donors.

Healthy Caucasians, and only they, were the donors. One entry per CDR3 protein, called by TCRdb with MiXCR from the 5' RACE reads. The sample has over 200,000 distinct CDR3 sequences, roughly a tenth seen once. Looked up from germline, CDR1 is MNHEY and CDR2 is SMNVEV (reference sequence). Trimming pared 4 bases from V and 0 bases from J, leaving 18 bases between. The CDR3 length is 17 residues. In the case of this clonotype: Its antigen is currently unknown. The conserved final phenylalanine or tryptophan is absent from the CDR3, which likely points to a read error.

The sequence was obtained from a man aged 45-65 years in good health. The sequenced sample consisted of memory T cells sorted from blood. The chain carries TRBV27 and TRBJ1-1; D remains ambiguous. The CDR3 DNA sequence: TGTGCCAGCAGTTACTACCCCCGCACAAAGATGAACACTGAAGCTTTCCTT. This sequence encodes CASSYYPRTKMNTEAFL.